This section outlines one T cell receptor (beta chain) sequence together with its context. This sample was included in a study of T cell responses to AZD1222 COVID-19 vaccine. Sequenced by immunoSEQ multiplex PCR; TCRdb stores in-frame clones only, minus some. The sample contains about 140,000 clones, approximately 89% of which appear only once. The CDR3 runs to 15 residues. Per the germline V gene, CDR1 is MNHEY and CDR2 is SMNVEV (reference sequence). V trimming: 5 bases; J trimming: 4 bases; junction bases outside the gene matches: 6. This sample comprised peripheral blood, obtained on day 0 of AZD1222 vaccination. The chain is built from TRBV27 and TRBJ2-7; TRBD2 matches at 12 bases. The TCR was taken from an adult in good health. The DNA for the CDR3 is TGTGCCAGCAGTCCTAGACTAGCGGGGGTTTACGAGCAGTACTTC. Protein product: CASSPRLAGVYEQYF.